These T cell receptor beta chains were read from a single sample in a study of T cells in Graves' hyperthyroidism and ophthalmopathy. TCRdb re-called the multiplex PCR reads with MiXCR, one entry per CDR3 protein. The sample includes 380,000 or so distinct CDR3 sequences, 15% to 20% of them seen just once. Sequencing was done on a sample of blood. The receptors here all came from a woman under 30 with Graves' hyperthyroidism. Each CDR3 is given without its conserved first and last residue.

J | V | CDR3
TRBJ1-1 | TRBV6-1 | ASSEAAAGTEAF
TRBJ1-5 | TRBV12-3/TRBV12-4 | ASSLSAGTDQPQH
TRBJ2-7 | TRBV5-1 | ASALPGGLGEQY
TRBJ1-2 | TRBV20-1 | SATFGRAWGYT
TRBJ2-7 | TRBV2 | ASITSPGGRGQGYEQY
TRBJ1-2 | TRBV6-4 | ATKWVILQGRRGYGYT
TRBJ1-1 | TRBV12-3/TRBV12-4 | ASIRNTEAF
TRBJ2-3 | TRBV4-2 | ASSQEGRGGRDTQY
TRBJ1-1 | TRBV5-1 | ASSITSGTTEAF
TRBJ1-1 | TRBV12-3/TRBV12-4 | ASSSGRRNTEAF
TRBJ2-2 | TRBV30 | AWRGANTGELF
TRBJ2-5 | TRBV6-1 | ASSESWTAQETQY
TRBJ1-2 | TRBV7-9 | ASSPEAGVGYT
TRBJ2-7 | TRBV10-3 | AAQGQGVDYEREQY
TRBJ2-2 | TRBV19 | ASSIARTGELF
TRBJ1-1 | TRBV7-3 | ASSSSPGNTEAF
TRBJ1-1 | TRBV29-1 | SVKGTGNTEAF
TRBJ1-1 | TRBV2 | ASSEALWFLNTEAF
TRBJ1-6 | TRBV6-1 | ATSSYRPSSYKSPLH
TRBJ2-7 | TRBV6-1 | ASSEAVGTAYEQY
TRBJ2-5 | TRBV30 | AWTRGEAVETQY
TRBJ2-5 | TRBV28 | ASRRLAEETQY
TRBJ1-1 | TRBV6-2/TRBV6-3 | ASSSRQALNTEAF
TRBJ1-5 | TRBV6-1 | ASSEDGAVFSNQPQH
TRBJ2-7 | TRBV27 | ASSSSSGGAPYEQY
TRBJ1-2 | TRBV9 | ASRGSGEGGYT
TRBJ2-7 | TRBV6-1 | ASRGGQGHEQY
TRBJ2-5 | TRBV5-4 | ASSLGGASGGKETQY
TRBJ1-2 | TRBV6-5 | ASRTMARDNYGYT
TRBJ1-1 | TRBV19 | ASSVRARNTEAF
TRBJ2-5 | TRBV6-5 | ASSSRGGVFQETQY
TRBJ1-1 | TRBV6-1 | ASSEVVGGRMNTEAF
TRBJ1-5 | TRBV6-1 | ASRNPDHYSNQPQH
TRBJ2-2 | TRBV18 | ASSPRLELYGELF
TRBJ1-2 | TRBV5-1 | ASSLGLGQNYGYT
TRBJ1-2 | TRBV3-1 | ASSQSRGGGYT
TRBJ1-5 | TRBV20-1 | SASFSRKDQPQH
TRBJ1-2 | TRBV12-3/TRBV12-4 | ASSLGLRGAQDYGYT
TRBJ1-5 | TRBV20-1 | SASPGGANQPQH
TRBJ2-2 | TRBV6-5 | ASYEGGGATGELF
TRBJ1-2 | TRBV12-3/TRBV12-4 | ASSVRGGLNYGYT
TRBJ1-5 | TRBV12-3/TRBV12-4 | ASGSGAGGQPQH
TRBJ2-7 | TRBV30 | AWIGTYEQY
TRBJ2-2 | TRBV11-2 | ASSLDVGRNTGELF
TRBJ1-1 | TRBV12-3/TRBV12-4 | ASSLRADSEAF
TRBJ2-2 | TRBV28 | ASRGGDSPTGELF
TRBJ2-7 | TRBV11-2 | ASSQGAVEQY
TRBJ1-2 | TRBV6-1 | ASSPWTGQANYGYT
TRBJ1-5 | TRBV6-1 | ASTEKGTGSNQPQH
TRBJ1-2 | TRBV19 | ASSRGYGYT
TRBJ1-1 | TRBV5-1 | ASSLEGTGGEAF
TRBJ1-2 | TRBV27 | ASSFFGQGTRGYT
TRBJ1-6 | TRBV20-1 | SASNEKALH
TRBJ1-5 | TRBV6-5 | ASSYLGPNQPQH
TRBJ2-5 | TRBV5-1 | ASSLLHLPGETQY
TRBJ2-5 | TRBV7-2 | ASSLVRGAETQY
TRBJ2-2 | TRBV27 | ASREPTGGTGELF
TRBJ2-7 | TRBV6-1 | ASGRGTGGFYEQY
TRBJ2-7 | TRBV20-1 | SARDARASSYEQY
TRBJ1-2 | TRBV6-1 | ASSGPPYT